The 19 T cell receptor beta chains in this list originate from one sample, sequenced in a study of lymphopenia after photon versus proton radiotherapy. Assay used: immunoSEQ multiplex PCR; TCRdb lists only in-frame clones, some missing. Among approximately 160,000 clones, approximately 86% were seen once, and the ten largest hold about 4.3%. The starting material was peripheral blood, obtained from a patient treated with photon-based radiotherapy. The source is a man in his fifties or sixties with gastric cancer.

This clone was counted once. The chain is built from TRBV28 and TRBJ1-1, with TRBD1 as a possible D gene (6 bases). Trimming took 6 bases from V and 0 from J, leaving 17 bases between them. CDR1 MDHEN and CDR2 SYDVKM come from the germline V gene. The CDR3 consists of 16 residues. The CDR3 loop is CASSLTGFVMNTEAFF. DNA for the CDR3: TGTGCCAGCAGCCTCACAGGGTTCGTGATGAACACTGAAGCTTTCTTT. Variable domain in full (rest from reference TRBV28 and TRBJ1-1): DVKVTQSSRYLVKRTGEKVFLECVQDMDHENMFWYRQDPGLGLRLIYFSYDVKMKEKGDIPEGYSVSREKKERFSLILESASTNQTSMYLCASSLTGFVMNTEAFFGQGTRLTVV.

The CDR3 loop reads CASSVGDRVAGELFF. CDR3 nucleotide sequence: TGTGCCAGCAGCGTAGGGGACAGGGTTGCCGGGGAGCTGTTTTTT. The chain combines TRBV9 with TRBJ2-2; 9 bases are a match to TRBD1. The CDR3 runs to 15 residues. V dropped 0 bases and J dropped 6; count of bases not matched to a gene: 3. CDR1 is SGDLS, CDR2 YYNGEE, per germline.

V and J are TRBV18 and TRBJ1-1; D possibly corresponds to TRBD1 (6 bases). V gave up 8 bases and J gave up 1 base, with 11 bases separating them. The CDR3 runs to 13 residues. CDR1 and CDR2 from the germline V gene are KGHSH and LQKENI. DNA of the CDR3: TGTGCCAGCCAGCTGACAGGGAACACTGAAGCTTTCTTT. It specifies CASQLTGNTEAFF.

J is TRBJ2-1 and V is TRBV27; TRBD2 matches at 13 bases. CDR3 length: 18 amino acids. V lost 6 bases, J lost 0 bases, and 8 bases stayed unmatched. In germline, CDR1 is MNHEY, CDR2 SMNVEV (reference sequence). The CDR3 nucleotides read TGTGCCAGCAGCCGAATCCGGACTAGCGGGAGCTCCTACAATGAGCAGTTCTTC. The encoded protein is CASSRIRTSGSSYNEQFF.

The genes are TRBV7-6 and TRBJ1-1; 9 bases align to TRBD1. Germline V gene lookup returns CDR1 SGHVS and CDR2 FNYEAQ. V shed 5 bases, J shed 3 bases, and the junction held 13 bases outside the gene matches. The CDR3 is made up of 17 amino acids. The CDR3 coding sequence is TGTGCCAGCAGCCCACCAAGGACAGGGGTCGGTGACACTGAAGCTTTCTTT. Translation gives CASSPPRTGVGDTEAFF.

The rearrangement joins TRBV5-4 to TRBJ2-7, with 8 bases matching TRBD1. The ends lost 2 bases at V and 6 bases at J; junction bases unmatched: 16. The CDR3 is made up of 17 amino acids. Germline CDR1 and CDR2: SGHNT and YYREEE (reference sequence). CDR3: CASSFGGGQGPASEQYF. DNA of the CDR3: TGTGCCAGCAGCTTCGGGGGTGGACAGGGTCCAGCGTCCGAGCAGTACTTC.

The sample holds one count of this clone. This rearrangement joins TRBV10-3 to TRBJ2-7; D not resolved. V was trimmed by 4 bases and J by 2 bases, leaving 12 bases between them. Germline loops: CDR1 ENHRY, CDR2 SYGVKD. The CDR3 extends over 14 amino acids. In DNA form, the CDR3 reads TGTGCCATCAGTGGGCACGACATAACCTACGAGCAGTACTTC. As protein: CAISGHDITYEQYF.

The genes are TRBV25-1 and TRBJ2-3, with D possibly matching TRBD1 (7 bases). V gave up 5 bases and J gave up 2 bases, with 14 bases separating them. The CDR3 spans 15 residues. From germline, CDR1 is MGHDK and CDR2 SYGVNS. CDR3 sequence reads: CASSPQGGHTDTQYF. The CDR3 DNA follows: TGTGCCAGCAGTCCCCAGGGGGGCCACACAGATACGCAGTATTTT.

V usage is TRBV6-1 and J usage is TRBJ1-2; D possibly corresponds to TRBD1 (6 bases). Trimming took 4 bases from V and 2 from J, leaving 8 bases between them. CDR3 length: 13 amino acids. Germline-derived CDR1 and CDR2 are MNHNS and SASEGT. CDR3 nucleotides: TGTGCCAGCAGTGTGGACAGCAACTATGGCTACACCTTC. It specifies CASSVDSNYGYTF.

The CDR3 reads CASSRHNYRLATNEKLFF. Here the CDR3 DNA reads TGTGCCAGCAGCAGACATAACTATCGACTTGCAACTAATGAAAAACTGTTTTTT. The gene calls are TRBV7-2 and TRBJ1-4; D not certain. There are 18 residues in the CDR3. The ends were cut back, 5 bases at V and 0 bases at J, with 19 bases in the middle. In germline, CDR1 is SGHTA, CDR2 FQGNSA.

The CDR3 bases are TGTGCCAGCAGCTCGAGTTGGGACAGGGCCAATGAGCAGTTCTTC. This codes for CASSSSWDRANEQFF. V usage is TRBV5-5 and J usage is TRBJ2-1, with 9 bases matching TRBD1. Germline CDR1 is SGHKS and CDR2 is YYEKEE (reference sequence). J was trimmed by 6 bases and V by 3 bases; bases with no gene match: 7. The CDR3 extends over 15 amino acids.

The chain is built from TRBV27 and TRBJ2-7, with 10 bases identical to TRBD2. Germline V lookup: CDR1 MNHEY, CDR2 SMNVEV (reference sequence). The CDR3 is 16 residues long. J lost 3 bases, V lost 5 bases, and 10 bases had no gene match. The CDR3 region has the DNA TGTGCCAGCAGTGGGGCCCAGCTAGCGGGAGTCTACGAGCAGTACTTC. It encodes CASSGAQLAGVYEQYF.

The chain couples TRBV19 to TRBJ2-2, with D uncertain. The V and J ends lost 5 bases and 2 bases respectively, with 15 bases between them. Germline V CDR1 and CDR2: LNHDA, SQIVND (reference sequence). The CDR3 contains 16 residues. Here the CDR3 reads CASSPLGHGNTGELFF. Here the CDR3 DNA reads TGTGCCAGTAGTCCACTGGGCCATGGTAACACCGGGGAGCTGTTTTTT. The entire variable domain, with the rest obtained from reference TRBV19 and TRBJ2-2, is as follows: DGGITQSPKYLFRKEGQNVTLSCEQNLNHDAMYWYRQDPGQGLRLIYYSQIVNDFQKGDIAEGYSVSREKKESFPLTVTSAQKNPTAFYLCASSPLGHGNTGELFFGEGSRLTVL.

V and J are TRBV7-2 and TRBJ1-5; D is ambiguous. The germline V and J ends were trimmed by 4 bases and 6 bases, with 13 bases remaining between them. CDR3 length: 14 residues. Germline V gives CDR1 SGHTA, CDR2 FQGNSA. As DNA, the CDR3 is TGTGCCAGCAGCTACCCGGGGAGCCCTCAGCCCCAGCATTTT. This translates into CASSYPGSPQPQHF.

The rearrangement joins TRBV4-1 to TRBJ1-5, with a weak D call TRBD1 (6 bases). Trimming stripped 1 base from V and 1 base from J, with 8 bases between. Germline lookup yields CDR1 MGHRA and CDR2 YSYEKL. The CDR3 is 15 amino acids. CDR3 protein: CASSQGDKSNQPQHF. DNA for the CDR3: TGCGCCAGCAGCCAAGGGGACAAGAGCAATCAGCCCCAGCATTTT.

The chain combines TRBV18 with TRBJ1-1; tentative D call: TRBD1 (5 bases). This CDR3 spans 14 amino acids. The germline V and J ends were trimmed by 3 bases and 4 bases, with 12 bases remaining between them. Germline values: CDR1 KGHSH, CDR2 LQKENI. CDR3 sequence (DNA): TGTGCCAGCTCACCCCCACAGGCGATCACTGAAGCTTTCTTT. Translating gives CASSPPQAITEAFF.

The rearrangement joins TRBV18 to TRBJ2-3, with 8 bases fitting TRBD1. Germline trimming cut 2 bases from V and 1 base from J; bases unmatched to any gene: 8. The CDR3 totals 17 residues. The germline V gene encodes CDR1 KGHSH and CDR2 LQKENI. In DNA, the CDR3 is TGTGCCAGCTCACCAAGAGACAGGGGAATTCGCACAGATACGCAGTATTTT. Translating gives CASSPRDRGIRTDTQYF. Filled out from reference TRBV18 and TRBJ2-3, the complete variable domain reads NAGVMQNPRHLVRRRGQEARLRCSPMKGHSHVYWYRQLPEEGLKFMVYLQKENIIDESGMPKERFSAEFPKEGPSILRIQQVVRGDSAAYFCASSPRDRGIRTDTQYFGPGTRLTVL.

This rearrangement joins TRBV9 to TRBJ2-5; D gene ambiguous. The germline CDR1 and CDR2 sequences are SGDLS and YYNGEE. The V and J ends lost 3 bases and 5 bases respectively, with 17 bases between them. The CDR3 length is 15 residues. The CDR3 bases are TGTGCCAGCAGCGGCCACAGCAGTAGTGGCGAGACCCAGTACTTC. The encoded protein is CASSGHSSSGETQYF.

The count of this clone is one. The chain uses TRBV28 and TRBJ2-7, with D hard to call. The CDR3 contains 13 residues. Germline V gene data show CDR1 as MDHEN and CDR2 as SYDVKM. V lost 2 bases, J lost 1 base, and 6 bases lay in between. CDR3 residues: CASSLTGSYEQYF. The CDR3 DNA reads as TGTGCCAGCAGTTTAACGGGTTCCTACGAGCAGTACTTC.